Presented here are 15 T cell receptor beta chains from one specimen sequenced in a study of T cell changes during pregnancy in multiple sclerosis. This table comes from immunoSEQ multiplex PCR, and its TCRdb copy is limited to in-frame clones, with some not included. The sample holds about 97,000 clones, 90% seen once. The sample consisted of peripheral blood, taken in the second trimester of pregnancy. These TCRs come from a female donor in good health, enrolled as a control in a pregnancy study.

This clone was seen only a few times. The J gene is TRBJ2-1, the V gene TRBV6-4, with 9 bases fitting TRBD2. CDR3 length: 15 residues. V gave up 0 bases and J gave up 5 bases; unmatched junction bases: 2. Looked up from germline, CDR1 is MRHNA and CDR2 is SNTAGT. CDR3 in amino acids: CASSDSAGGNNEQFF. The CDR3, as DNA: TGTGCCAGCAGTGACTCAGCGGGAGGCAACAATGAGCAGTTCTTC.

V is TRBV6-4 and J is TRBJ2-1, with a weak D call TRBD1 (5 bases). The germline V and J ends were trimmed by 4 bases and 0 bases, with 10 bases remaining between them. This CDR3 region has 15 residues. Germline CDR1 MRHNA, CDR2 SNTAGT. CDR3 residues: CASSADISSYNEQFF. For the CDR3, the DNA is TGTGCCAGCAGTGCGGACATAAGCTCCTACAATGAGCAGTTCTTC.

The rearrangement uses TRBV6-6 and TRBJ1-1; D perhaps matches TRBD1 (5 bases). The length of the CDR3 is 14 residues. Trimming removed 1 base at V and 5 bases at J, with 11 bases between. The germline V gene has CDR1 MNHNY and CDR2 SVGAGI (reference sequence). CDR3 coding DNA: TGTGCCAGCAGTTACTTCAGGGTGGGTACTGAAGCTTTCTTT. Protein product: CASSYFRVGTEAFF.

The chain is built from TRBV30 and TRBJ1-1; D is possibly TRBD1 (5 bases). The germline gives CDR1 GTSNPN, CDR2 SVGIG (reference sequence). The V end lost 2 bases, the J end lost 8 bases, and 12 bases lay between the germline ends. This CDR3 region has 12 residues. DNA for the CDR3: TGTGCCTGGAGTACAGGCCGGGGGGAAGCTTTCTTT. This sequence encodes CAWSTGRGEAFF.

This chain links TRBV18 with TRBJ1-5; 9 bases agree with TRBD1. J gave up 4 bases and V 6 bases, and 1 base lay outside the gene matches. In germline, CDR1 is KGHSH, CDR2 LQKENI. There are 13 residues in the CDR3. The CDR3 spells CASSGQGNQPQHF. The CDR3 DNA is TGTGCCAGCTCCGGACAGGGGAATCAGCCCCAGCATTTT.

V is TRBV19 and J is TRBJ2-6, with D hard to call. Germline V gene lookup returns CDR1 LNHDA and CDR2 SQIVND (reference sequence). The CDR3 is 13 amino acids. V lost 6 bases and J lost 2, with 5 bases in between. The CDR3 DNA follows: TGTGCCAGTAGAACAGCTGGGGCCAACGTCCTGACTTTC. Encoded protein: CASRTAGANVLTF.

The count of this clone is one. The chain has TRBV10-1 and TRBJ2-7; 11 bases match TRBD2. The V gene's germline CDR1 is WNHNN and CDR2 SYGVQD (reference sequence). This CDR3 spans 15 amino acids. With V trimmed by 3 bases and J by 6 bases, 7 bases remained unmatched. The CDR3 reads CASSDKSSGRLEQYF. DNA for the CDR3: TGCGCCAGCAGTGACAAGTCTAGCGGGAGGCTCGAGCAGTACTTC.

The sample holds one count of this clone. This chain connects TRBV6-5 to TRBJ1-2, with D tentatively TRBD1 (5 bases). The CDR3 has 15 residues. Germline assignment: CDR1 MNHEY and CDR2 SVGAGI. V lost 4 bases and J 3 bases, leaving 15 bases between the germline ends. CDR3 residues: CASSSLGWGDYGYTF. CDR3 in DNA: TGTGCCAGCAGTTCCCTAGGGTGGGGGGACTATGGCTACACCTTC.

The chain uses TRBV28 and TRBJ2-1, with TRBD2 identical over 9 bases. Trimming cost V 10 bases and J 0 bases; bases outside gene matches: 10. The V gene's germline CDR1 is MDHEN and CDR2 SYDVKM. This CDR3 is 16 amino acids long. Here the CDR3 reads CAITVLAGNSYNEQFF. Here the CDR3 DNA reads TGTGCCATCACAGTCCTAGCGGGAAACTCCTACAATGAGCAGTTCTTC.

The chain uses TRBV7-9 and TRBJ1-6, with 7 bases identical to TRBD1. The germline V gene encodes CDR1 SEHNR and CDR2 FQNEAQ (reference sequence). The V segment lost 5 bases and the J segment 7 bases; nucleotides outside the gene matches: 5. This CDR3 is 14 amino acids long. DNA for the CDR3: TGTGCCAGCAGCGAGTACAGGGGAAATTCACCCCTCCACTTT. Translated, it gives CASSEYRGNSPLHF. Full variable domain (missing parts from reference TRBV7-9 and TRBJ1-6): DTGVSQNPRHKITKRGQNVTFRCDPISEHNRLYWYRQTLGQGPEFLTYFQNEAQLEKSRLLSDRFSAERPKGSFSTLEIQRTEQGDSAMYLCASSEYRGNSPLHFGNGTRLTVT.

The rearrangement joins TRBV27 to TRBJ1-2, with 7 bases fitting TRBD1. The CDR3 spans 18 residues. J was trimmed by 4 bases and V by 2 bases; bases with no gene match: 16. The germline V gene has CDR1 MNHEY and CDR2 SMNVEV (reference sequence). CDR3 amino acids: CASSLKMGQRPLGYGYTF. The CDR3 coding sequence is TGTGCCAGCAGTTTAAAAATGGGACAGAGGCCACTAGGCTATGGCTACACCTTC.

This chain links TRBV28 with TRBJ2-7; D might be TRBD2 (5 bases). V lost 7 bases, J lost 3 bases, and 19 bases lay in between. This CDR3 comprises 15 residues. Germline assignment: CDR1 MDHEN and CDR2 SYDVKM. The CDR3, as DNA: TGTGCCAGCATCCAGTTGGGCAGGAGCGGCTACGAGCAGTACTTC. It specifies CASIQLGRSGYEQYF.

The genes are TRBV11-2 and TRBJ1-1; D remains ambiguous. The CDR3 is 14 amino acids. Germline CDR1 reads SGHAT; CDR2 reads FQNNGV. The V gene lost 3 bases and the J gene lost 7 bases, with 15 bases spanning the gap. This CDR3 reads CASSFSSDSNEAFF. The DNA of the CDR3 is TGTGCCAGCAGCTTTTCCTCGGACTCAAATGAAGCTTTCTTT.

This clone has more than one count but fewer than ten. The chain recombines TRBV7-9 with TRBJ1-1; 8 bases are shared with TRBD1. The CDR3 is 16 amino acids. Germline CDR1 SEHNR, CDR2 FQNEAQ (reference sequence). V lost 3 bases and J lost 4; bases outside the gene matches: 10. Here the CDR3 DNA reads TGTGCCAGCAGCTTTCTACAGGGGGTAAGGGGCACTGAAGCTTTCTTT. Amino acid sequence: CASSFLQGVRGTEAFF.

The chain has TRBV27 and TRBJ1-4, with 10 bases fitting TRBD1. V trimming: 3 bases; J trimming: 8 bases; junction bases outside the gene matches: 6. The CDR3 has 15 residues. CDR1 MNHEY and CDR2 SMNVEV come from the germline V gene (reference sequence). The CDR3 DNA sequence: TGTGCCAGCAGTTTCTCCGGGACAGGGGAGGAAAAACTGTTTTTT. It encodes CASSFSGTGEEKLFF.